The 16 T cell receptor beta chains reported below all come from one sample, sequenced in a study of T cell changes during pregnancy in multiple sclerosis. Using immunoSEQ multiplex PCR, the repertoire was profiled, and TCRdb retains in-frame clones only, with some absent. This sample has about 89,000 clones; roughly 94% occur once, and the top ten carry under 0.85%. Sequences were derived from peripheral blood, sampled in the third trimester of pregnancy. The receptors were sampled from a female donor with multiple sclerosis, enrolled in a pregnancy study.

CDR3: CASSPQSTGVQPQHF. In nucleotides, the CDR3 is TGTGCCAGCAGTCCACAGTCGACAGGGGTTCAGCCCCAGCATTTT. The rearrangement links TRBV28 to TRBJ1-5; 8 nucleotides line up with TRBD1. The CDR3 totals 15 residues. In germline, CDR1 is MDHEN, CDR2 SYDVKM. The V segment lost 5 bases and the J segment 6 bases; nucleotides outside the gene matches: 9.

The CDR3 loop reads CASSQWGGRLDEQYF. The CDR3 coding sequence is TGTGCCAGTAGCCAGTGGGGGGGCAGGTTGGACGAGCAGTACTTC. The rearrangement uses TRBV19 and TRBJ2-7; D might be TRBD2 (7 bases). Germline V gives CDR1 LNHDA, CDR2 SQIVND (reference sequence). This CDR3 region has 15 residues. Trimming shortened V by 6 bases and J by 5 bases, and 20 bases separated the two germline ends.

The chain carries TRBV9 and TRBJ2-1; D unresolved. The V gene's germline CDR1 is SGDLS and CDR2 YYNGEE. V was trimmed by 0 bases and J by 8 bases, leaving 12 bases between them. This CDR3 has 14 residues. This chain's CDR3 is CASSVDLRRYEQFF. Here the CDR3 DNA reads TGTGCCAGCAGCGTAGACTTGAGGCGATATGAGCAGTTCTTC.

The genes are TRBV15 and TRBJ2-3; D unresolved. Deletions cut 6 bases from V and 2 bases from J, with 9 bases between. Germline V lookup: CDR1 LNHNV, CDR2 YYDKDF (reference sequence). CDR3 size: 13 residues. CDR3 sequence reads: CATSRAVTDTQYF. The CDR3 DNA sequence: TGTGCCACCAGTCGTGCAGTCACAGATACGCAGTATTTT.

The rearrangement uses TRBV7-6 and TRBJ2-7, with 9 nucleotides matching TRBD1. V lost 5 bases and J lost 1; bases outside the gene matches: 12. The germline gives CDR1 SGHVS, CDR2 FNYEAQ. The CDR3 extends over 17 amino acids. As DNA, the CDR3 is TGTGCCAGCAGCCTCCTAGGACAGGGGAGGTCGTCCTACGAGCAGTACTTC. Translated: CASSLLGQGRSSYEQYF.

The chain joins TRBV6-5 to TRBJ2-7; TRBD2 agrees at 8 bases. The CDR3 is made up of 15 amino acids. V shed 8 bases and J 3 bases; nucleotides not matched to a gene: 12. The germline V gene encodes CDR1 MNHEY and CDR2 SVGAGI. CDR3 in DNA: TGTGCCAGCCACCCCGGGGAGCGGGAGCTCTACGAGCAGTACTTC. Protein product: CASHPGERELYEQYF.

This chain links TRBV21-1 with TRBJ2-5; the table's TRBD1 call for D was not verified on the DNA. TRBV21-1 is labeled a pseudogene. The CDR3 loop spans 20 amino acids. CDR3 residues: CASSKDRDRGRLYHQETQYF. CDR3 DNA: TGTGCCAGCAGCAAAGATAGGGACAGGGGTCGGCTGTATCACCAAGAGACCCAGTACTTC.

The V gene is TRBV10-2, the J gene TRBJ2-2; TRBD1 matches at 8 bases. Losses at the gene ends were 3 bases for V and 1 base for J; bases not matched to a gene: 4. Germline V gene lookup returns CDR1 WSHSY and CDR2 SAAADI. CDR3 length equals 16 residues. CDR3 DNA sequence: TGCGCCAGCAGTGACGGACAGGGACTGAACACCGGGGAGCTGTTTTTT. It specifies CASSDGQGLNTGELFF.

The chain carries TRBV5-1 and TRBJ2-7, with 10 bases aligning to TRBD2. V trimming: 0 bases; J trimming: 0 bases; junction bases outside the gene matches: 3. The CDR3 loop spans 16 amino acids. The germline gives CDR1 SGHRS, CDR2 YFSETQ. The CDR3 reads CASSLGASGSSYEQYF. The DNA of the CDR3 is TGCGCCAGCAGCTTGGGGGCTAGCGGGAGCTCCTACGAGCAGTACTTC.

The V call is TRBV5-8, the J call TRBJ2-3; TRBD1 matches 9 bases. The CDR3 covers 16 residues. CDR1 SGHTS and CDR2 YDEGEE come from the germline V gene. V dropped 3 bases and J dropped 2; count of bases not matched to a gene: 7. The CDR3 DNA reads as TGTGCCAGCAGCTACGACAGGGGGGGCCCCACAGATACGCAGTATTTT. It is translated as CASSYDRGGPTDTQYF. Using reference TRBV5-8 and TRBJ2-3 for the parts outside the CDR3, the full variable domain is EAGVTQSPTHLIKTRGQQATLRCSPISGHTSVYWYQQALGLGLQFLLWYDEGEERNRGNFPPRFSGRQFPNYSSELNVNALELEDSALYLCASSYDRGGPTDTQYFGPGTRLTVL.

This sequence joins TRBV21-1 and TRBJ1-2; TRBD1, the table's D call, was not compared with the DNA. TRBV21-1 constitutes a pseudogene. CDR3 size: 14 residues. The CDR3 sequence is CASSIRQGANGYTF. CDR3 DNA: TGTGCCAGCAGCATTCGACAGGGGGCAAATGGCTACACCTTC.

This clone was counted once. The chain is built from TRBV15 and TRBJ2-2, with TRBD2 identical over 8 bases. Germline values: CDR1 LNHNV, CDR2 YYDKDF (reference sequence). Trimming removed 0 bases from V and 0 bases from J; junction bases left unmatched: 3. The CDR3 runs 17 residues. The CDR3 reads CATSRDRTSSNTGELFF. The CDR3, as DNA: TGTGCCACCAGCAGAGATCGGACTAGCTCGAACACCGGGGAGCTGTTTTTT.

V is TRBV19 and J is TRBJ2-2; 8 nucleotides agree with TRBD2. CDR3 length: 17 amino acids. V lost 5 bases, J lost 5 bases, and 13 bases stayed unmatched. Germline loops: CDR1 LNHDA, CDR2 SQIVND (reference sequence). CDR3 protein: CASSSLQGLVETGELFF. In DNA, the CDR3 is TGTGCCAGTAGTTCGCTCCAGGGACTAGTTGAGACCGGGGAGCTGTTTTTT. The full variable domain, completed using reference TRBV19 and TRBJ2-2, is DGGITQSPKYLFRKEGQNVTLSCEQNLNHDAMYWYRQDPGQGLRLIYYSQIVNDFQKGDIAEGYSVSREKKESFPLTVTSAQKNPTAFYLCASSSLQGLVETGELFFGEGSRLTVL.

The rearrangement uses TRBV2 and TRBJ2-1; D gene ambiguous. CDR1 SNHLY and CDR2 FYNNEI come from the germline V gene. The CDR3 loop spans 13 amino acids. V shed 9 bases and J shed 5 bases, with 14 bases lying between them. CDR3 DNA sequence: TGTGCCAGAACAGCCATCCTCCACAATGAGCAGTTCTTC. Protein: CARTAILHNEQFF.

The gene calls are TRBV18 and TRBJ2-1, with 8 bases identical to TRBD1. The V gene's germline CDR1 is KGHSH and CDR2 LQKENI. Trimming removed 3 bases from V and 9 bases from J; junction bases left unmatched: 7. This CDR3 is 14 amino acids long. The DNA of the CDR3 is TGTGCCAGCTCACCCGCCCAGGGGGCCCGTGAGCAGTTCTTC. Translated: CASSPAQGAREQFF. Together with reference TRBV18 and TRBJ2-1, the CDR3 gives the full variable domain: NAGVMQNPRHLVRRRGQEARLRCSPMKGHSHVYWYRQLPEEGLKFMVYLQKENIIDESGMPKERFSAEFPKEGPSILRIQQVVRGDSAAYFCASSPAQGAREQFFGPGTRLTVL.

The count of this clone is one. The CDR3 DNA sequence: TGCAGCGTTGAAGTGACATTGGGTAATGAGCAGTTCTTC. Translation gives CSVEVTLGNEQFF. The J gene is TRBJ2-1, the V gene TRBV29-1; unclear D gene. The CDR3 totals 13 residues. From germline, CDR1 is SQVTM and CDR2 ANQGSEA. Deletions cut 1 base from V and 7 bases from J, with 11 bases between.